This T cell receptor beta chain was profiled in a study of blood T cell repertoires in COVID-19. The table came from immunoSEQ multiplex PCR; TCRdb's copy has only in-frame clones and leaves some out. The sample holds 150,000 to 190,000 clones; around 80% are singletons and the top ten take around 7.7%. The CDR3 runs to 13 residues. Deletions cut 5 bases from V and 5 bases from J, with 10 bases between. The V gene's germline CDR1 is MGHDK and CDR2 SYGVNS. V gene TRBV25-1 combines with J gene TRBJ1-3, with D possibly matching TRBD1 (5 bases). Sequencing was performed on PBMCs or T cells enriched from blood (not recorded which). This clonotype originated in a man between 50 and 59 years old who had recovered from COVID-19. The CDR3 loop is CASSLGVRNTIYF. CDR3 DNA sequence: TGTGCCAGCAGTTTAGGGGTGAGAAACACCATATATTTT.